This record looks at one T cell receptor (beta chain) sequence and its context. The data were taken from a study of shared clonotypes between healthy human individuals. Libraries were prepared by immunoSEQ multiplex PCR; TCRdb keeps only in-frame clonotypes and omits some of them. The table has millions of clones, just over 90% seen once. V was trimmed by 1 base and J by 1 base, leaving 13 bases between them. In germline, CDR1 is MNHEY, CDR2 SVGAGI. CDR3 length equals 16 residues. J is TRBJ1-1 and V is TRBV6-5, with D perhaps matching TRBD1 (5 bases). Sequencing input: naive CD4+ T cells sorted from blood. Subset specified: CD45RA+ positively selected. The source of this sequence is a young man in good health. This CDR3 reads CASSYLGGTGNTEAFF. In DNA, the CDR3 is TGTGCCAGCAGTTACTTGGGGGGAACGGGGAACACTGAAGCTTTCTTT.